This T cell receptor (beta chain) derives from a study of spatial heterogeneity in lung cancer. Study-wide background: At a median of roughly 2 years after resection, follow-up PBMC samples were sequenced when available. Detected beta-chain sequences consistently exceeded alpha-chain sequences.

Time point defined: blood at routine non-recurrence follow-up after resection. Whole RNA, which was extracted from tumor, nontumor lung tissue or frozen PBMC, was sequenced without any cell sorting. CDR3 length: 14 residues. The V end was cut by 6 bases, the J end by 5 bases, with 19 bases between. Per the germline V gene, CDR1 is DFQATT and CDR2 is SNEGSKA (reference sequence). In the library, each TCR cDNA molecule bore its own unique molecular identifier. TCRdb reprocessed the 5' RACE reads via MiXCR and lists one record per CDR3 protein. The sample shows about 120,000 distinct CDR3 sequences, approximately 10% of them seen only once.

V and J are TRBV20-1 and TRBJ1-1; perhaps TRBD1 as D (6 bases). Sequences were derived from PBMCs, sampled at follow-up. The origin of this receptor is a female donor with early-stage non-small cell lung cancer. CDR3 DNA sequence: TGCAGTGCCTCTGGGGGCCAGGGAGGGACTGAAGCTTTCTTT. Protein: CSASGGQGGTEAFF.